This T cell receptor (beta chain) appears in the sequencing data of a study of blood T cell repertoires in COVID-19. Study information: Specimens from acute and convalescent COVID-19 originated in the United States, Italy and Spain. From T cells, B-cell-depleted T cells, or PBMCs came the material, which was cDNA or gDNA.

The V gene lost 4 bases and the J gene lost 1 base, with 7 bases spanning the gap. CDR1 and CDR2 from the germline V gene are MDHEN and SYDVKM. The CDR3 has 14 residues. As handled by the study authors: By means of reference gene primer amplification, nucleated cell counts were estimated. Sequencing was performed with immunoSEQ multiplex PCR; in TCRdb, only in-frame clones are kept and a portion is missing. The V and J calls and the clone size are those of that table, but D and trimming were determined from the DNA. The table lists 130,000 to 150,000 clones, around four fifths of them singletons. The sequence derives from a human donor in a cohort sampled during active COVID-19. The genes are TRBV28 and TRBJ2-2; maybe TRBD1 (6 bases). Sequencing was done on a sample of peripheral blood. CDR3 protein: CASSWGQNTGELFF. CDR3 sequence (DNA): TGTGCCAGCAGTTGGGGACAGAACACCGGGGAGCTGTTTTTT.